These 9 T cell receptor beta chains share one sample of origin, sequenced in a study of cytomegalovirus exposure and HLA in healthy donors. The PCR used 60 Vbeta and 13 Jbeta primers. Clones were read by immunoSEQ multiplex PCR, and TCRdb kept only the in-frame ones, dropping some. The sample has approximately 100,000 clones, roughly 84% seen once. The sequencing input was PBMCs. These receptors originate from a young woman in good health and CMV-seronegative.

The CDR3 sequence is CASSHPAQSQETQYF. The CDR3 coding sequence is TGCGCCAGCAGCCACCCAGCGCAGTCACAAGAGACCCAGTACTTC. This chain links TRBV4-1 with TRBJ2-5; D gene unclear. The CDR3 has 15 amino acids. V gave up 3 bases and J gave up 2 bases, with 13 bases separating them. Germline V gene sequence: CDR1 MGHRA, CDR2 YSYEKL.

The gene calls are TRBV7-9 and TRBJ2-1; the D gene is possibly TRBD1 (6 bases). The CDR3 has 13 residues. Germline V gives CDR1 SEHNR, CDR2 FQNEAQ (reference sequence). The V end lost 5 bases, the J end lost 4 bases, and 9 bases lay between the germline ends. The CDR3 sequence: CASSVGQYNEQFF. The CDR3, as DNA: TGTGCCAGCAGCGTAGGACAGTACAATGAGCAGTTCTTC.

The chain recombines TRBV7-3 with TRBJ2-5; TRBD2 matches 7 bases. The J call may be wrong; the DNA end is better matched by TRBJ2-7. The germline gives CDR1 SGHTA, CDR2 FQGTGA. This CDR3 has 13 amino acids. CDR3 in amino acids: CASASGSSYEQYF. Written as DNA, the CDR3 is TGTGCCAGCGCTAGCGGATCCTCCTACGAGCAGTACTTC.

This chain uses TRBV28 with TRBJ2-7; D is unclear. The CDR3 spans 10 residues. Germline lookup yields CDR1 MDHEN and CDR2 SYDVKM. V dropped 6 bases and J dropped 3 bases, with 3 bases sitting between them. The CDR3 sequence is CASSHYEQYF. The CDR3 coding sequence is TGTGCCAGCAGCCACTACGAGCAGTACTTC.

The J gene is TRBJ2-1, the V gene TRBV27; 9 nucleotides line up with TRBD1. The CDR3 covers 15 residues. Germline assignment: CDR1 MNHEY and CDR2 SMNVEV (reference sequence). The V gene end was trimmed by 5 bases and the J gene end by 4 bases; junction bases not matched to a gene: 6. The CDR3 loop reads CASSTPGQGYNEQFF. As DNA, the CDR3 is TGTGCCAGCAGTACCCCGGGACAGGGATACAATGAGCAGTTCTTC.

V gene TRBV29-1 combines with J gene TRBJ2-7; D is possibly TRBD1 (6 bases). The CDR3 length is 13 residues. Per germline, CDR1 SQVTM and CDR2 ANQGSEA. Deletions cut 5 bases from V and 2 bases from J, with 13 bases between. The CDR3 DNA is TGCAGCGTTCCCGCAGGGGCCCCCTACGAGCAGTACTTC. Its translation: CSVPAGAPYEQYF.

This clone was recorded only once. The DNA of the CDR3 is TGTGCCTGGAGTTCCCGGGGGGGACAGAATAGCAATCAGCCCCAGCATTTT. Translating it yields CAWSSRGGQNSNQPQHF. The chain couples TRBV30 to TRBJ1-5, with 7 bases matching TRBD1. This CDR3 comprises 17 residues. CDR1 is GTSNPN and CDR2 is SVGIG in the germline V gene (reference sequence). V lost 2 bases and J lost 0; bases outside the gene matches: 10.

V usage is TRBV18 and J usage is TRBJ2-7; the match to TRBD1 covers 10 bases. This CDR3 is 14 amino acids long. Trimming cost V 3 bases and J 3 bases; bases outside gene matches: 2. CDR1 is KGHSH, CDR2 LQKENI, per germline. The CDR3 protein is CASSPRTGGYEQYF. CDR3 DNA sequence: TGTGCCAGCTCACCGAGGACAGGGGGCTACGAGCAGTACTTC.

The CDR3 region has the DNA TGTGCCTGGAGTCGGAGACAGCTTAGCTCCTACGAGCAGTACTTC. It codes for CAWSRRQLSSYEQYF. The chain has TRBV30 and TRBJ2-7; a weak D match, TRBD1 (5 bases). The ends were cut back, 2 bases at V and 0 bases at J, with 14 bases in the middle. Germline V gives CDR1 GTSNPN, CDR2 SVGIG (reference sequence). CDR3 size: 15 residues.